The rows below give T cell receptor beta chains drawn from one sample of a study of shared clonotypes between healthy human individuals. Profiling relied on immunoSEQ multiplex PCR, and the TCRdb table lists in-frame clones only, not all of them. The table shows hundreds of thousands of clones, with around 78% occurring only once. Sequenced sample: memory CD4+ T cells sorted from blood. The receptors were sampled from a woman aged 30 to 39 in good health. Both conserved end residues are part of each CDR3. The D gene is left open where the match is weak. Clone size is shown for a subset of rows, as once, few, many or a class of expanded clone.

j_gene	d_gene	abundance	v_gene	CDR3aa	CDR3nt
TRBJ2-3	NA	NA	TRBV11-2	CASSLAPPPSSDTQYF	TGTGCCAGCAGCTTAGCCCCCCCTCCGTCATCAGATACGCAGTATTTT
TRBJ1-1	TRBD1	NA	TRBV19	CASRGTDANTEAFF	TGTGCCAGTAGGGGGACAGACGCGAACACTGAAGCTTTCTTT
TRBJ2-1	NA	NA	TRBV7-6	CASSVDYNNEQFF	TGTGCCAGCAGCGTGGACTACAACAATGAGCAGTTCTTC
TRBJ2-6	NA	NA	TRBV19	CASSRGHLNSGANVLTF	TGTGCCAGTAGTCGGGGACACCTTAACTCTGGGGCCAACGTCCTGACTTTC
TRBJ2-1	NA	NA	TRBV14	CASSRSTGIITNEQFF	TGTGCCAGCAGCCGAAGCACAGGGATTATCACGAATGAGCAGTTCTTC
TRBJ2-1	TRBD2	NA	TRBV9	CASSAGGSGYNEQFF	TGTGCCAGCAGTGCCGGTGGTAGCGGGTACAATGAGCAGTTCTTC
TRBJ1-3	NA	NA	TRBV4-2	CASSMQEAGNTIYF	TGTGCCAGCAGCATGCAGGAGGCTGGAAACACCATATATTTT
TRBJ2-1	TRBD2	once	TRBV10-3	CAISETPGLVKEQFF	TGTGCCATCAGTGAGACACCGGGACTAGTCAAAGAGCAGTTCTTC
TRBJ2-1	TRBD2	once	TRBV5-5	CASSPGGEWYNEQFF	TGTGCCAGCAGCCCCGGGGGGGAGTGGTACAATGAGCAGTTCTTC
TRBJ2-1	TRBD2	NA	TRBV11-3	CASSLGVAGPYNEQFF	TGTGCCAGCAGCTTAGGGGTAGCGGGCCCTTACAATGAGCAGTTCTTC
TRBJ2-1	NA	NA	TRBV5-1	CASSLGQGARYNEQFF	TGCGCCAGCAGCTTGGGGCAGGGTGCACGGTACAATGAGCAGTTCTTC
TRBJ2-1	NA	NA	TRBV4-1	CASSQDQGLRKRDEQFF	TGCGCCAGCAGCCAAGATCAAGGACTCCGGAAGCGAGATGAGCAGTTCTTC
TRBJ1-1	TRBD1	NA	TRBV11-3	CASSFLFSSGQGACTEAFF	TGTGCCAGCAGCTTCTTATTCAGTTCCGGACAGGGTGCGTGCACTGAAGCTTTCTTT
TRBJ1-6	TRBD1	many	TRBV4-2	CASSQGGGWQGDSPLHF	TGTGCCAGCAGCCAAGGAGGGGGTTGGCAGGGGGACTCACCCCTCCACTTT
TRBJ2-4	NA	many	TRBV11-2	CASSFNVGKLAKNIQYF	TGTGCCAGCAGCTTTAATGTCGGGAAATTAGCCAAAAACATTCAGTACTTC
TRBJ2-1	NA	once	TRBV5-6	CASSPPSYNEQFF	TGTGCCTCCAGCCCTCCCTCCTACAATGAGCAGTTCTTC
TRBJ1-2	TRBD1	NA	TRBV29-1	CSGGQGHGYTF	TGCAGCGGTGGACAGGGGCATGGCTACACCTTC
TRBJ2-1	NA	NA	TRBV19	CASSPRGFSYNEQFF	TGTGCCAGTAGTCCGCGGGGATTCTCCTACAATGAGCAGTTCTTC
TRBJ1-2	NA	NA	TRBV6-5	CATARGLRSRGGYTF	TGTGCCACCGCCAGGGGTCTACGGTCCCGTGGCGGCTACACCTTC
TRBJ2-3	TRBD1	NA	TRBV11-2	CASKPGQPTDTQYF	TGTGCCAGCAAACCGGGACAGCCAACAGATACGCAGTATTTT
TRBJ1-5	NA	NA	TRBV7-2	CASSLVVGSNQPQHF	TGTGCCAGCAGCTTAGTTGTGGGCAGCAATCAGCCCCAGCATTTT
TRBJ2-7	NA	few	TRBV27	CASSALGTKPYEQYF	TGTGCCAGCAGTGCATTAGGGACAAAGCCCTACGAGCAGTACTTC
TRBJ1-5	NA	NA	TRBV6-1	CASSEVESSNNQPQHF	TGTGCCAGCAGTGAAGTAGAATCTTCAAACAATCAGCCCCAGCATTTT
TRBJ2-2	NA	NA	TRBV5-4	CASSFYSSNTGELFF	TGTGCCAGCAGCTTTTACAGTTCTAACACCGGGGAGCTGTTTTTT
TRBJ2-1	NA	few	TRBV5-1	CASSLDSHSYNEQFF	TGCGCCAGCAGCCTGGACTCGCACTCCTACAATGAGCAGTTCTTC
TRBJ2-5	NA	few	TRBV10-3	CATSWGNGETQYF	TGTGCCACTTCATGGGGCAATGGAGAGACCCAGTACTTC
TRBJ1-2	TRBD1	NA	TRBV30	CAWSVRWTGGLRGYGYTF	TGTGCCTGGAGTGTACGATGGACAGGGGGACTACGGGGTTATGGCTACACCTTC
TRBJ2-2	NA	few	TRBV9	CASSVGLLANTGELFF	TGTGCCAGCAGCGTAGGTCTACTCGCGAACACCGGGGAGCTGTTTTTT
TRBJ2-1	TRBD2	NA	TRBV19	CASSIEAGARNEQFF	TGTGCCAGTAGTATTGAAGCGGGAGCTCGGAATGAGCAGTTCTTC
TRBJ2-5	TRBD2	few	TRBV9	CASSAKASGWGAPQYF	TGTGCCAGCAGCGCTAAGGCTAGCGGGTGGGGGGCGCCCCAGTACTTC
TRBJ1-2	NA	NA	TRBV6-6	CASSGTNYGYTF	TGTGCCAGCAGTGGGACTAACTATGGCTACACCTTC
TRBJ2-1	NA	NA	TRBV28	CASSVDWREQFF	TGTGCCAGCAGTGTGGACTGGAGGGAGCAGTTCTTC
TRBJ1-5	NA	few	TRBV28	CASSITGAGNQPQHF	TGTGCCAGCAGCATTACGGGGGCAGGCAATCAGCCCCAGCATTTT
TRBJ2-7	NA	NA	TRBV28	CASKTGLKAYEQYF	TGTGCCAGCAAAACCGGGCTGAAAGCCTACGAGCAGTACTTC
TRBJ1-5	NA	NA	TRBV2	CASSEAFLGYSNQPQHF	TGTGCCAGCAGTGAGGCGTTTTTAGGATATAGCAATCAGCCCCAGCATTTT
TRBJ1-5	NA	NA	TRBV28	CASRTGGGQSNQPQHF	TGTGCCAGCCGAACGGGAGGGGGGCAGAGCAATCAGCCCCAGCATTTT
TRBJ2-1	TRBD2	NA	TRBV5-1	CASSRGGPGTQAKNEQFF	TGCGCCAGCAGCCGCGGGGGTCCGGGGACGCAAGCAAAGAATGAGCAGTTCTTC
TRBJ2-1	NA	few	TRBV30	CAWSVLYRKSSYNEQFF	TGTGCCTGGAGTGTACTCTATCGCAAAAGCTCCTACAATGAGCAGTTCTTC
TRBJ2-1	NA	NA	TRBV25-1	CASNNPEGGGNEQFF	TGTGCCAGCAATAATCCCGAGGGGGGGGGTAATGAGCAGTTCTTC
TRBJ1-5	NA	NA	TRBV6-5	CASRGTNQPQHF	TGTGCCAGCAGGGGGACAAATCAGCCCCAGCATTTT
TRBJ2-2	TRBD2	once	TRBV5-6	CASSFLAGEINTGELFF	TGTGCCAGCAGCTTTTTAGCGGGGGAGATTAACACCGGGGAGCTGTTTTTT
TRBJ1-2	NA	NA	TRBV6-1	CASSDLTGPNYGYTF	TGTGCCAGCAGTGATTTAACGGGTCCCAACTATGGCTACACCTTC
TRBJ2-7	NA	NA	TRBV18	CASSPGTTYEQYF	TGTGCCAGCTCACCCGGGACCACCTACGAGCAGTACTTC
TRBJ1-5	NA	NA	TRBV30	CAWVQAPGEPQHF	TGTGCCTGGGTGCAGGCCCCAGGGGAGCCCCAGCATTTT
TRBJ2-7	NA	NA	TRBV11-2	CASSLEGDGTYEQYF	TGTGCCAGCAGCTTAGAAGGGGACGGGACCTACGAGCAGTACTTC
TRBJ1-1	NA	NA	TRBV5-1	CASSKPTGTNTEAFF	TGCGCCAGCAGCAAACCGACAGGAACGAACACTGAAGCTTTCTTT
TRBJ2-1	TRBD1	NA	TRBV7-9	CASSKSTGGKFF	TGTGCCAGCAGCAAATCGACAGGGGGCAAGTTCTTC
TRBJ2-5	NA	NA	TRBV5-1	CASTTGRNQETQYF	TGCGCCAGCACCACGGGGCGGAACCAAGAGACCCAGTACTTC
TRBJ2-7	NA	NA	TRBV5-1	CASSPRDGDYEQYF	TGCGCCAGCAGCCCCCGGGACGGAGACTACGAGCAGTACTTC